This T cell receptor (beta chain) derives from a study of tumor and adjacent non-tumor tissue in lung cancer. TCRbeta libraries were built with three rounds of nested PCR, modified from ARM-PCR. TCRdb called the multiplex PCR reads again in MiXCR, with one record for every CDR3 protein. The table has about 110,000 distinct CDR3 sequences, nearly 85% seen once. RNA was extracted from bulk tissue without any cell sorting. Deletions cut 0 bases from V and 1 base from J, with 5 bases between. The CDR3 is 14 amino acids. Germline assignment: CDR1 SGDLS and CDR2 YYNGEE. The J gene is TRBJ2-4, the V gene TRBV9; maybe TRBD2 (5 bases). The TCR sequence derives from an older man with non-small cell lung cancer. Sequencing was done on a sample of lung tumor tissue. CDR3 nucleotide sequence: TGTGCCAGCAGCGTAGCGGGGGCCAAAAACATTCAGTACTTC. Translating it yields CASSVAGAKNIQYF.